One and the same sample provided the 5 T cell receptor beta chains below, sequenced in a study of T cells in tumors after PD-1 blockade. Assay used: immunoSEQ multiplex PCR; TCRdb lists only in-frame clones, some missing. The data hold 60,000 to 75,000 clones, with around 67% observed a single time. This sample comprised PBMCs, obtained after anti-PD-1 treatment. These receptors originate from a human donor with basal cell carcinoma.

The chain links TRBV5-1 to TRBJ1-6; 9 bases are a match to TRBD1. The germline gives CDR1 SGHRS, CDR2 YFSETQ. The junction had 7 bases not matched to a gene; V was cut back by 4 bases and J by 5 bases. The CDR3 has 16 amino acids. CDR3 coding DNA: TGCGCCAGCAGCCCGGCGGGACAGGGCAATAATTCACCCCTCCACTTT. Amino acid sequence: CASSPAGQGNNSPLHF.

The chain has TRBV10-3 and TRBJ2-1, with a tentative D call TRBD1 (6 bases). The CDR3 contains 13 residues. Between the trimmed V and J ends, which lost 2 bases and 10 bases, there was a span of 12 bases. Germline V gives CDR1 ENHRY, CDR2 SYGVKD. CDR3 bases: TGTGCCATCAGTGAGACTAGTGACAGGGAGCAGTTCTTC. The encoded protein is CAISETSDREQFF.

V gene TRBV5-1 combines with J gene TRBJ2-1, with 8 bases identical to TRBD1. From germline, CDR1 is SGHRS and CDR2 YFSETQ. V dropped 5 bases and J dropped 10; count of bases not matched to a gene: 8. The CDR3 runs to 13 residues. This chain's CDR3 is CASRLDRAGEQFF. The CDR3 DNA sequence: TGCGCCAGCAGACTGGACAGGGCAGGGGAGCAGTTCTTC.

This clone occurred once. This chain joins TRBV3-1 (or the pseudogene TRBV3-2) and TRBJ1-2; 7 bases align to TRBD1. Germline V CDR1 and CDR2: LGHDT, YNNKEL (reference sequence). This CDR3 comprises 12 residues. The V gene end was trimmed by 9 bases and the J gene end by 8 bases; junction bases not matched to a gene: 9. CDR3 sequence reads: CASNRGVGGYTF. As DNA, the CDR3 is TGTGCCAGTAACAGGGGAGTGGGAGGCTACACCTTC.

The V gene is TRBV7-9, the J gene TRBJ1-2, with 11 nucleotides matching TRBD1. The CDR3 extends over 15 amino acids. The germline gives CDR1 SEHNR, CDR2 FQNEAQ (reference sequence). The V segment lost 3 bases and the J segment 5 bases; nucleotides outside the gene matches: 5. CDR3 in DNA: TGTGCCAGCAGCTTCGCCGGACAGGGGGCTTATGGCTACACCTTC. Protein: CASSFAGQGAYGYTF.